Shown below are 9 T cell receptor beta chains from a single sample sequenced in a study of OX40 agonist ivuxolimab in advanced cancers. Measured with immunoSEQ multiplex PCR; TCRdb has only the in-frame clones, and not every one. Of about 110,000 clones listed, approximately 90% are singletons. The starting material was CD4+ or CD8+ T cells sorted from blood, obtained in a trial of the OX40 agonist ivuxolimab. The receptor source for this set is an adult with an advanced solid tumor such as melanoma, head and neck, liver or kidney cancer.

The rearrangement uses TRBV6-5 and TRBJ1-5, with TRBD1 as a possible D gene (5 bases). The V gene's germline CDR1 is MNHEY and CDR2 SVGAGI. With 6 bases removed from V and 9 bases from J, the gap between germline ends came to 18 bases. The CDR3 spans 14 residues. This CDR3 reads CASSEQTKRGPQHF. The CDR3 DNA sequence: TGTGCCAGCAGCGAGCAGACGAAAAGGGGGCCCCAGCATTTT.

CDR3: CASSPPVLSGNTIYF. The CDR3 coding sequence is TGTGCCAGCTCACCACCGGTCCTCTCTGGAAACACCATATATTTT. The chain links TRBV18 to TRBJ1-3, with D uncertain. The germline gives CDR1 KGHSH, CDR2 LQKENI. The CDR3 is 15 residues long. Trimming stripped 0 bases from V and 0 bases from J, with 6 bases between.

The J gene is TRBJ2-5, the V gene TRBV7-9, with D perhaps TRBD1 or TRBD2 (5 bases each). The CDR3 covers 14 residues. CDR1 SEHNR and CDR2 FQNEAQ come from the germline V gene (reference sequence). The germline V and J ends were trimmed by 8 bases and 1 base, with 14 bases remaining between them. CDR3 DNA: TGTGCCAGCCAATCCGGGACCACCCAAGAGACCCAGTACTTC. This sequence encodes CASQSGTTQETQYF.

The CDR3 protein is CASRGIWETQYF. CDR3 nucleotide sequence: TGTGCCAGCAGGGGGATCTGGGAGACCCAGTACTTC. The gene calls are TRBV6-1 and TRBJ2-5; D is uncertain. With 6 bases removed from V and 5 bases from J, the gap between germline ends came to 10 bases. This CDR3 is 12 amino acids long. CDR1 and CDR2 (germline): MNHNS, SASEGT.

The chain recombines TRBV19 with TRBJ1-5; 12 nucleotides align to TRBD1. The CDR3 is made up of 15 amino acids. J was trimmed by 6 bases and V by 7 bases; bases with no gene match: 7. Germline loops: CDR1 LNHDA, CDR2 SQIVND (reference sequence). The CDR3 nucleotides read TGTGCCAGTATCCCCGGGACAGGGGGCAGTCAGCCCCAGCATTTT. This sequence encodes CASIPGTGGSQPQHF.

This clone was seen a few times. V is TRBV12-5 and J is TRBJ2-2; TRBD2 matches at 10 bases. CDR1 and CDR2 from the germline V gene are LGHNT and FRNRAP. J lost 5 bases, V lost 1 base, and 4 bases had no gene match. The CDR3 contains 16 residues. The CDR3, as DNA: TGTGCTAGTGGTTTGGGGACTAGCGGAAGAACCGGGGAGCTGTTTTTT. It translates to CASGLGTSGRTGELFF.

The chain uses TRBV27 and TRBJ1-2, with TRBD1 as a possible D gene (5 bases). The CDR3 covers 14 residues. CDR1 and CDR2 from the germline V gene are MNHEY and SMNVEV (reference sequence). The V and J ends lost 6 bases and 6 bases respectively, with 17 bases between them. The CDR3 sequence: CASRLAGTGNGYTF. The CDR3 DNA sequence: TGTGCCAGCAGATTAGCCGGGACGGGGAATGGCTACACCTTC.

The V and J genes are TRBV4-1 and TRBJ1-6; tentatively, D is TRBD1 (6 bases). The CDR3 extends over 18 amino acids. Germline CDR1 and CDR2: MGHRA and YSYEKL. V was shortened by 0 bases and J by 13 bases, with 25 bases between the two germline ends. The CDR3 reads CASSQDAEGTRFGMPLHF. The CDR3 DNA reads as TGCGCCAGCAGCCAAGACGCAGAGGGGACAAGGTTTGGTATGCCCCTCCACTTT.

The chain employs TRBV6-6 and TRBJ1-1, with no clear D. Germline V lookup: CDR1 MNHNY, CDR2 SVGAGI (reference sequence). The ends were cut back, 5 bases at V and 3 bases at J, with 7 bases in the middle. The CDR3 runs 12 residues. The CDR3 DNA follows: TGTGCCAGCAGTCTCAGCGACACTGAAGCTTTCTTT. It yields the protein CASSLSDTEAFF.